The 30 T cell receptor beta chains listed next were all sequenced from one sample in a study of Ad26.COV2.S vaccination and SARS-CoV-2 variants (TCRdb year 2021). The time point label here, explained by the study, means: individuals recovered from natural SARS-CoV-2 infection. Library prep was done by the immunoSEQ multiplex PCR assay. TCRdb limited this immuneACCESS table to in-frame rearrangements with V and J called. A share of clones is missing; checked studies link under half to unresolved V genes, and the rest is unexplained. The sample table holds approximately 97,000 clones, of which around 80% were seen once. The top ten constitute around 15% of the sample. This specimen was peripheral blood, taken after recovery from COVID-19. The source of these receptors is a human donor who had recovered from COVID-19.

This chain joins TRBV7-9 and TRBJ2-5; D remains unclear. The germline V gene encodes CDR1 SEHNR and CDR2 FQNEAQ (reference sequence). Trimming removed 6 bases at V and 7 bases at J, with 21 bases between. CDR3 length: 15 residues. The CDR3 spells CASRSSGVTNVTQYF. The CDR3 region has the DNA TGTGCCAGCAGATCAAGTGGCGTTACGAATGTGACCCAGTACTTC.

This clone has only a few counts. The chain uses TRBV19 and TRBJ2-1; D possibly uses TRBD1 or TRBD2 (5 bases each). CDR1 LNHDA and CDR2 SQIVND come from the germline V gene (reference sequence). This CDR3 is 15 amino acids long. V was trimmed by 5 bases and J by 3 bases, leaving 14 bases between them. Written as DNA, the CDR3 is TGTGCCAGTAGTGATCGAAGTGGGGGCTACAATGAGCAGTTCTTC. This gives the protein CASSDRSGGYNEQFF. Full variable domain (rest looked up from reference TRBV19 and TRBJ2-1): DGGITQSPKYLFRKEGQNVTLSCEQNLNHDAMYWYRQDPGQGLRLIYYSQIVNDFQKGDIAEGYSVSREKKESFPLTVTSAQKNPTAFYLCASSDRSGGYNEQFFGPGTRLTVL.

The rearrangement uses TRBV4-2 and TRBJ2-1; TRBD2 is a possible D gene (5 bases). Trimming left V 4 bases short and J 2 bases short, with 12 bases between. CDR3 length: 15 amino acids. Germline values: CDR1 LGHNA, CDR2 YNFKEQ. CDR3 nucleotides: TGTGCCAGCAGCCGAGGTAGCGACACCTACAATGAGCAGTTCTTC. Translated: CASSRGSDTYNEQFF.

This clone was detected a few times. The V call is TRBV19, the J call TRBJ1-5; 7 nucleotides align to TRBD1. Germline-derived CDR1 and CDR2 are LNHDA and SQIVND (reference sequence). The CDR3 is 19 residues long. Unmatched junction bases numbered 14, after V lost 3 bases and J lost 0 bases. The CDR3 region is CASSIQWTPGGDSNQPQHF. The CDR3 coding sequence is TGTGCCAGTAGTATTCAATGGACCCCAGGGGGGGATAGCAATCAGCCCCAGCATTTT.

The count of this clone is one. The rearrangement links TRBV5-4 to TRBJ2-2; the D call may be TRBD1 or TRBD2 (5 bases each). The CDR3 contains 16 residues. V was cut by 4 bases and J by 5 bases, with 18 bases left in between. Per the germline V gene, CDR1 is SGHNT and CDR2 is YYREEE (reference sequence). Written as DNA, the CDR3 is TGTGCCAGCAGCCCGCCGGGGACGGAAGAGACCGGGGAGCTGTTTTTT. It specifies CASSPPGTEETGELFF.

The genes are TRBV12-5 and TRBJ2-7; D might be TRBD1 (5 bases). The CDR3 runs 16 residues. Trimming shortened V by 0 bases and J by 6 bases, and 18 bases separated the two germline ends. CDR1 and CDR2 from the germline V gene are LGHNT and FRNRAP. DNA of the CDR3: TGTGCTAGTGGTTTGGTACTGGGGCTCTCCCCCGTCGAGCAGTACTTC. Encoded protein: CASGLVLGLSPVEQYF.

The V gene is TRBV19, the J gene TRBJ1-2; D call uncertain. Germline V gene data show CDR1 as LNHDA and CDR2 as SQIVND (reference sequence). CDR3 size: 14 residues. V shed 2 bases and J shed 2 bases, with 9 bases lying between them. The CDR3 reads CASSIRGSNYGYTF. In DNA, the CDR3 is TGTGCCAGTAGTATACGTGGCAGCAACTATGGCTACACCTTC.

This chain joins TRBV7-2 and TRBJ2-1; 8 positions match TRBD2. This CDR3 has 15 residues. Per the germline V gene, CDR1 is SGHTA and CDR2 is FQGNSA. With V trimmed by 3 bases and J by 8 bases, 9 bases remained unmatched. The CDR3 reads CASSFFSGGTDEQFF. The CDR3 coding sequence is TGTGCCAGCAGCTTTTTCAGCGGGGGTACCGATGAGCAGTTCTTC.

The chain combines TRBV28 with TRBJ2-7; weak D call: TRBD2 (6 bases). This CDR3 spans 14 amino acids. CDR1 and CDR2 (germline): MDHEN, SYDVKM. V shed 5 bases and J shed 4 bases, with 15 bases lying between them. Here the CDR3 reads CASSPGLVGYEQYF. The CDR3 coding sequence is TGTGCCAGCAGTCCGGGACTTGTCGGGTACGAGCAGTACTTC.

The chain joins TRBV5-1 to TRBJ2-5; 9 bases are shared with TRBD1. CDR3 size: 16 residues. V was pared by 4 bases and J by 5 bases, with 12 bases of the junction left unmatched. From germline, CDR1 is SGHRS and CDR2 YFSETQ. For the CDR3, the DNA is TGCGCCAGCAGCCCGGGACAGGGACAGGTGGGGGAGACCCAGTACTTC. It encodes CASSPGQGQVGETQYF.

This clone has only a few counts. The V and J genes are TRBV2 and TRBJ1-2, with D hard to call. The V gene lost 3 bases and the J gene lost 8 bases, with 10 bases spanning the gap. This CDR3 region has 12 residues. The germline V gene has CDR1 SNHLY and CDR2 FYNNEI. This chain's CDR3 is CASSDEIRGYTF. The CDR3, as DNA: TGTGCCAGCAGTGACGAAATCCGGGGCTACACCTTC.

The V and J genes are TRBV7-2 and TRBJ1-2; D might be TRBD1 (5 bases). Between the trimmed V and J ends, which lost 5 bases and 5 bases, there was a span of 12 bases. Germline V gene sequence: CDR1 SGHTA, CDR2 FQGNSA. This CDR3 is 13 amino acids long. In DNA, the CDR3 is TGTGCCAGCAGCCCAACTCAGGGTTATGGCTACACCTTC. It encodes CASSPTQGYGYTF.

The V call is TRBV5-1, the J call TRBJ2-7; D remains unclear. The CDR3 is 14 residues long. Between the trimmed V and J ends, which lost 1 base and 0 bases, there was a span of 8 bases. CDR1 is SGHRS and CDR2 is YFSETQ in the germline V gene. This CDR3 reads CASSLTPSSYEQYF. Written as DNA, the CDR3 is TGCGCCAGCAGCTTGACACCAAGCTCCTACGAGCAGTACTTC.

This rearrangement joins TRBV18 to TRBJ2-5; D ambiguous. The V gene's germline CDR1 is KGHSH and CDR2 LQKENI. V lost 1 base and J 5 bases, leaving 20 bases between the germline ends. The CDR3 has 17 residues. CDR3: CASSPRPGRIIYETQYF. In DNA, the CDR3 is TGTGCCAGCTCACCACGGCCCGGGCGGATCATCTACGAGACCCAGTACTTC.

The rearrangement joins TRBV7-9 to TRBJ1-2; 12 bases match TRBD1. With V trimmed by 0 bases and J by 7 bases, 6 bases remained unmatched. The CDR3 runs 16 residues. Germline assignment: CDR1 SEHNR and CDR2 FQNEAQ (reference sequence). CDR3 nucleotides: TGTGCCAGCAGCTTAGCGGGGGACAGGGGGCGACGTGGCTACACCTTC. Amino acids: CASSLAGDRGRRGYTF. The full variable domain, its missing parts supplied by reference TRBV7-9 and TRBJ1-2, is DTGVSQNPRHKITKRGQNVTFRCDPISEHNRLYWYRQTLGQGPEFLTYFQNEAQLEKSRLLSDRFSAERPKGSFSTLEIQRTEQGDSAMYLCASSLAGDRGRRGYTFGSGTRLTVV.

The chain is built from TRBV19 and TRBJ2-6; D is unclear. The CDR3 is made up of 13 amino acids. V lost 7 bases to trimming and J lost 0 bases, with 4 bases between them. Germline loops: CDR1 LNHDA, CDR2 SQIVND (reference sequence). Here the CDR3 DNA reads TGTGCCAGTATGTCCTCTGGGGCCAACGTCCTGACTTTC. Protein product: CASMSSGANVLTF.

This sequence joins TRBV6-6 and TRBJ2-2, with a weak D call TRBD2 (5 bases). Germline V gene lookup returns CDR1 MNHNY and CDR2 SVGAGI (reference sequence). Trimming removed 8 bases at V and 5 bases at J, with 15 bases between. The CDR3 totals 14 residues. In DNA form, the CDR3 reads TGTGCCAGCCGGGAAAGCCGGGGTACCGGGGAGCTGTTTTTT. Translation: CASRESRGTGELFF.

A single count supports this clone. The chain uses TRBV11-2 and TRBJ2-1; the D call may be TRBD1 or TRBD2 (5 bases each). The CDR3 totals 18 residues. V lost 4 bases, J lost 2 bases, and 21 bases lay in between. CDR1 SGHAT and CDR2 FQNNGV come from the germline V gene. CDR3 DNA sequence: TGTGCCAGCAGCTCATATATTGAACAAAGAGGGGCCTACAATGAGCAGTTCTTC. Protein product: CASSSYIEQRGAYNEQFF.

This clone has just one count. The J gene is TRBJ1-4, the V gene TRBV30; unclear D gene. The length of the CDR3 is 14 residues. Germline CDR1 reads GTSNPN; CDR2 reads SVGIG (reference sequence). V was cut by 0 bases and J by 2 bases, with 7 bases left in between. The CDR3 is CAWSVGQTNEKLFF. The CDR3 region has the DNA TGTGCCTGGAGTGTAGGGCAGACTAATGAAAAACTGTTTTTT.

This rearrangement joins TRBV5-1 to TRBJ2-7, with 7 bases lining up with TRBD2. The J segment lost 2 bases and the V segment lost 1 base, leaving 6 bases of the junction unmatched. This CDR3 has 15 residues. The germline gives CDR1 SGHRS, CDR2 YFSETQ. CDR3 in amino acids: CASSLQGGSTYEQYF. CDR3 coding DNA: TGCGCCAGCAGCTTGCAGGGAGGGTCAACCTACGAGCAGTACTTC.

The rearrangement joins TRBV11-2 to TRBJ2-2; D unresolved. Germline CDR1 SGHAT, CDR2 FQNNGV. This CDR3 region has 17 residues. The V gene lost 7 bases and the J gene lost 0 bases, with 18 bases spanning the gap. The DNA for the CDR3 is TGTGCCAGCATCCTACGAGGTACCGTTCCGAACACCGGGGAGCTGTTTTTT. It encodes CASILRGTVPNTGELFF.

The CDR3 region is CASSQEAGNIQYF. The CDR3 DNA reads TGCGCCAGCAGCCAAGAGGCAGGGAACATTCAGTACTTC. The gene calls are TRBV4-3 and TRBJ2-4, with D perhaps TRBD1 (5 bases). With 0 bases removed from V and 7 bases from J, the gap between germline ends came to 7 bases. Per germline, CDR1 LGHNA and CDR2 YSLEER. The CDR3 spans 13 residues.

Notes on this clone: The same CDR3 also results from other DNA sequences found in this sample. This chain uses TRBV10-2 with TRBJ2-7; possible D gene TRBD2, 5 bases. Trimming stripped 2 bases from V and 1 base from J, with 9 bases between. CDR1 is WSHSY and CDR2 is SAAADI in the germline V gene. This CDR3 spans 14 amino acids. CDR3 protein: CASSESGSSYEQYF. In DNA form, the CDR3 reads TGCGCCAGCAGTGAGAGCGGTTCATCCTACGAGCAGTACTTC.

J is TRBJ2-4 and V is TRBV19; D is ambiguous. The CDR3 runs to 15 residues. With 3 bases removed from V and 5 bases from J, the gap between germline ends came to 14 bases. Per germline, CDR1 LNHDA and CDR2 SQIVND (reference sequence). The DNA of the CDR3 is TGTGCCAGTAGTATTAGTAAAGGACCCCAAAACATTCAGTACTTC. Protein sequence: CASSISKGPQNIQYF.

The V and J genes are TRBV5-4 and TRBJ1-4, with 10 positions matching TRBD1. V lost 2 bases, J lost 0 bases, and 1 base stayed unmatched. The CDR3 runs to 16 residues. Germline CDR1 reads SGHNT; CDR2 reads YYREEE (reference sequence). Written as DNA, the CDR3 is TGTGCCAGCAGCTTTGGACAGGGGGCAACTAATGAAAAACTGTTTTTT. Translating gives CASSFGQGATNEKLFF. Supplemented by reference TRBV5-4 and TRBJ1-4, the full variable domain reads ETGVTQSPTHLIKTRGQQVTLRCSSQSGHNTVSWYQQALGQGPQFIFQYYREEENGRGNFPPRFSGLQFPNYSSELNVNALELDDSALYLCASSFGQGATNEKLFFGSGTQLSVL.

The V gene is TRBV14, the J gene TRBJ2-2, with D hard to call. CDR3 length equals 15 residues. The germline CDR1 and CDR2 sequences are SGHDN and FVKESK. V lost 3 bases and J lost 4, with 12 bases in between. The DNA for the CDR3 is TGTGCCAGCAGCCAGAGAAGTCCCGCCACCGGGGAGCTGTTTTTT. Its translation: CASSQRSPATGELFF.

V usage is TRBV19 and J usage is TRBJ2-3; D tentatively reads TRBD1 or TRBD2 (5 bases each). Germline CDR1 is LNHDA and CDR2 is SQIVND (reference sequence). V lost 6 bases and J 7 bases, leaving 17 bases between the germline ends. CDR3 length equals 14 residues. This CDR3 reads CASSPGRPVHTQYF. The CDR3 region has the DNA TGTGCCAGTAGCCCGGGACGCCCCGTGCATACGCAGTATTTT.

The J gene is TRBJ2-7, the V gene TRBV2; no reliable D call. Trimming removed 4 bases at V and 6 bases at J, with 19 bases between. The CDR3 has 15 amino acids. Germline V CDR1 and CDR2: SNHLY, FYNNEI. CDR3 in DNA: TGTGCCAGCAGTGCAATTGTTGCCCATCGGATCGAGCAGTACTTC. Amino acid sequence: CASSAIVAHRIEQYF.

The J gene is TRBJ2-1, the V gene TRBV20-1; 8 bases are shared with TRBD2. Germline V gene lookup returns CDR1 DFQATT and CDR2 SNEGSKA (reference sequence). The V gene end was trimmed by 3 bases and the J gene end by 5 bases; junction bases not matched to a gene: 6. There are 14 residues in the CDR3. Written as DNA, the CDR3 is TGCAGTGCTAGTAACCAGCGGGGGAACAATGAGCAGTTCTTC. It translates to CSASNQRGNNEQFF.

This clone is medium-sized (0.01 to 0.1%). The chain uses TRBV24-1 and TRBJ1-2; 7 positions agree with TRBD1. The CDR3 sequence is 13 residues long. Unmatched junction bases numbered 8, after V lost 10 bases and J lost 4 bases. Looked up from germline, CDR1 is KGHDR and CDR2 is SFDVKD. This chain's CDR3 is CATSPRDSYGYTF. The CDR3 DNA is TGTGCCACGAGTCCGCGGGACAGCTATGGCTACACCTTC.